This T cell receptor beta chain appears in the sequencing data of a study of T-cell reconstitution after alpha-beta-depleted transplantation in children (dated by TCRdb to the mid-2010s). For the wider study: The study quantitatively tracked T-cell immune reconstitution after TCRalphabeta/CD19-depleted allogeneic hematopoietic cell transplantation in children using TCR repertoire profiling. What the authors observed across the whole study: In some patients, the high TCRbeta diversity seen at day 60 was put down to recipient T cells and intrathymic progenitors that had survived conditioning. Hyperexpanded clone frequencies declined over subsequent months; after one year, T-cell counts and TCRbeta diversity were mostly attributed to newly produced T cells. Apparently early alphabetaT-cell count recovery about two months after transplant reportedly relied on only several hundred rapidly expanded clones derived from non-depleted graft cells.

The library was generated by PCR. Instrument used: Illumina HiSeq 2500. Molecular barcoding was employed in the preparation of TCR libraries, with unique molecular identifiers being used to normalize TCRbeta repertoire quantification. The public reads were reprocessed in TCRdb via fastp at Q25 and MiXCR, keeping in-frame beta chains. Identical CDR3 protein sequences are pooled into one entry, listed with their most common genes and DNA. The sample has a few hundred thousand distinct CDR3 sequences on record, approximately 23% of them singletons. Together, the top ten hold approximately 11% of the sample. CDR1 and CDR2, looked up from the germline V gene (reference sequence), are MNHEY and SMNVEV. Including the terminal cysteine and phenylalanine, the CDR3 comprises 15 residues. Of all the DNA, just the CDR3 is kept, 45 bases in frame from base 1. At the junction V is shortened by 6 bases and J by 10 bases; bases outside the gene matches: 14.

This clonotype turned up a few times. Its cognate antigen has yet to be identified. No much larger clone is present one base from it, and per-base qualities are unavailable. According to the study, the label for this sample's treatment or condition signals: allogeneic hematopoietic cell transplantation with graft depleted of TCRalphabeta T cells and CD19 B cells. The children who served as transplant recipients had been given grafts of TCRalphabeta/CD19-depleted allogeneic hematopoietic cells. The specimen comprised PBMCs, mostly from graft donor cells, sampled 180 days after TCRalphabeta/CD19-depleted stem cell transplant. This receptor was identified in a male patient aged 10 to 17 who had a stem cell transplant for acute lymphoblastic leukemia, so the T cells may come from the graft donor. The V gene is TRBV27 and the J gene is TRBJ2-1; 8 middle bases align to TRBD2. The CDR3 protein sequence reads: CASRSGGGPWGEQFF. The bases read TGTGCCAGCAGATCGGGAGGGGGTCCCTGGGGAGAGCAGTTCTTC.